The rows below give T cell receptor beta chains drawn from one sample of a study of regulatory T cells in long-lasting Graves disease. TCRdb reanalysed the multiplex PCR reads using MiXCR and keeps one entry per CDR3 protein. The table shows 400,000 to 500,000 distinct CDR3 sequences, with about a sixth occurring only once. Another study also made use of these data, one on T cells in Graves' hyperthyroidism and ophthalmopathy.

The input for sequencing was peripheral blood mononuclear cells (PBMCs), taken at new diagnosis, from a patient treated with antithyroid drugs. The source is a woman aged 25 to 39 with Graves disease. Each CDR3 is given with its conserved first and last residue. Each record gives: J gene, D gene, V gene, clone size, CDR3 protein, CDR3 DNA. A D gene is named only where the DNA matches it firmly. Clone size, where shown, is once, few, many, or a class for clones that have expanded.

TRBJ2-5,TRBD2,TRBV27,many,CASSLMTSGIKTQYF,TGTGCCAGCAGCCTGATGACTAGCGGGATAAAGACCCAGTACTTC
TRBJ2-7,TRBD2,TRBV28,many,CASSLMRSSGSYEQYF,TGTGCCAGCAGTTTAATGAGGTCTAGCGGTTCTTACGAGCAGTACTTC
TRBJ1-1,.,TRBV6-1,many,CASSNYNTEAFF,TGTGCCAGCAGCAATTATAACACTGAAGCTTTCTTT
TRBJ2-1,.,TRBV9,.,CASSVDFFAGSYNEQFF,TGTGCCAGCAGCGTAGATTTCTTCGCGGGATCCTACAATGAGCAGTTCTTC
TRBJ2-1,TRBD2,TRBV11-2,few,CASSLDGKREAPLYNEQFF,TGTGCCAGCAGCTTAGATGGGAAGCGGGAGGCGCCATTATACAATGAGCAGTTCTTC
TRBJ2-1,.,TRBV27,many,CASSKGPNEQFF,TGTGCCAGCAGTAAGGGGCCAAATGAGCAGTTCTTC
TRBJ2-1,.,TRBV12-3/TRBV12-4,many,CASSAENEQFF,TGTGCCAGCAGTGCCGAGAATGAGCAGTTCTTC
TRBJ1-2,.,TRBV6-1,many,CASRLTGGNYGYTF,TGTGCCAGCAGACTGACAGGTGGGAACTATGGCTACACCTTC
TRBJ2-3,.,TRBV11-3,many,CASSQSVTDTQYF,TGTGCCAGCAGCCAGTCCGTCACAGATACGCAGTATTTT
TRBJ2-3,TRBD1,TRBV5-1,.,CASSLVPGQASTDTQYF,TGCGCCAGCAGCTTAGTCCCGGGACAGGCTAGCACAGATACGCAGTATTTT
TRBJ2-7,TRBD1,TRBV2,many,CANSGQGSNPYEQYF,TGTGCCAACTCAGGACAGGGATCCAACCCCTACGAGCAGTACTTC
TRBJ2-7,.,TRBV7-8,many,CASSLGPGLGYEQYF,TGTGCCAGCAGCTTAGGGCCAGGGCTTGGTTACGAGCAGTACTTC
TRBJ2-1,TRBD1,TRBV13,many,CASSTRTGTAGEQFF,TGTGCCAGCAGCACCCGGACAGGCACTGCTGGTGAGCAGTTCTTC
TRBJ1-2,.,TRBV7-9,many,CASSLWAGQTYGYTF,TGTGCCAGCAGCTTATGGGCAGGGCAAACGTATGGCTACACCTTC
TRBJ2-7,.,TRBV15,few,CATSRVTGTLNPYEQYF,TGTGCCACCAGCAGGGTAACCGGGACTTTAAACCCCTACGAGCAGTACTTC
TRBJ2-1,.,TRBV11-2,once,CASSPFGRRGSSYNEQFF,TGTGCCAGCAGCCCTTTTGGCAGGAGAGGTAGCTCCTACAATGAGCAGTTCTTC
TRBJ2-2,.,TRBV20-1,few,CSARDYGTNTGELFF,TGCAGTGCTAGAGATTACGGAACGAACACCGGGGAGCTGTTTTTT
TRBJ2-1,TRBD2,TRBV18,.,CASSPWVAGVNEQFF,TGTGCCAGCTCACCATGGGTAGCGGGGGTCAATGAGCAGTTCTTC
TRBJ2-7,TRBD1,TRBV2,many,CASSDGKGAPYEQYF,TGTGCCAGCAGTGATGGAAAGGGGGCCCCCTACGAGCAGTACTTC
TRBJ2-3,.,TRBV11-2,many,CASSPETLTDTQYF,TGTGCCAGCAGTCCCGAGACCCTCACAGATACGCAGTATTTT
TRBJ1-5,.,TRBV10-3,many,CAIRGQGEHQPQHF,TGTGCCATCAGGGGGCAGGGAGAACATCAGCCCCAGCATTTT
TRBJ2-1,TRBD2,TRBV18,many,CATQSTSDYNEQFF,TGTGCCACCCAGAGTACTAGCGACTACAATGAGCAGTTCTTC
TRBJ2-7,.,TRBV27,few,CASSKLGFFEQYF,TGTGCCAGCAGTAAGTTGGGGTTTTTCGAGCAGTACTTC
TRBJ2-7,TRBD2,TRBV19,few,CASKPSGRTYDEQYF,TGTGCCAGTAAACCTAGCGGGAGGACCTACGACGAGCAGTACTTC
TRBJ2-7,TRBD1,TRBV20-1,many,CSAITGQGAYEQYF,TGCAGTGCTATTACGGGACAGGGAGCTTACGAGCAGTACTTC
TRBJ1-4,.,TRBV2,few,CASSDSGGNEKLFF,TGTGCCAGCAGTGATTCGGGTGGTAATGAAAAACTGTTTTTT
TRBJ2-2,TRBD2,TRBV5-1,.,CASRLADNTGELFF,TGCGCCAGTCGACTAGCGGATAATACCGGGGAGCTGTTTTTT
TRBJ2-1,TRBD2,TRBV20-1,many,CSARDATSGGNNEQFF,TGCAGTGCTAGAGATGCTACTAGCGGGGGGAACAATGAGCAGTTCTTC
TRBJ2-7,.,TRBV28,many,CASSPGKGYEQYF,TGTGCCAGCAGCCCAGGGAAGGGATACGAGCAGTACTTC
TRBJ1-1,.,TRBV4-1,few,CASSQDLADTNTEAFF,TGCGCCAGCAGCCAAGATTTGGCGGATACTAACACTGAAGCTTTCTTT
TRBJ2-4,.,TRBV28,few,CASNLGGVKNIQYF,TGTGCCAGCAACTTGGGTGGGGTCAAAAACATTCAGTACTTC
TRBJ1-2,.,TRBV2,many,CASSVGPLGYTF,TGTGCCAGCAGTGTGGGCCCACTGGGCTACACCTTC
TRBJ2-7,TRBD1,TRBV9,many,CASSVGTGSSYEQYF,TGTGCCAGCAGCGTGGGGACAGGGAGCTCCTACGAGCAGTACTTC
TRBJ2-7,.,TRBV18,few,CASSGNLEGLRGYEQYF,TGTGCCAGCTCCGGAAATCTTGAGGGCCTCAGGGGATACGAGCAGTACTTC
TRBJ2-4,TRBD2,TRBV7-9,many,CASSLKLAETNIQYF,TGTGCCAGCAGCTTAAAACTAGCGGAGACTAACATTCAGTACTTC
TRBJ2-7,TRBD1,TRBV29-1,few,CSVEEPKLGDSYEQYF,TGCAGCGTTGAAGAACCCAAGTTGGGGGACAGTTACGAGCAGTACTTC
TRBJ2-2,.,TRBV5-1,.,CASSFRGNTGELFF,TGCGCCAGCAGCTTCAGGGGGAACACCGGGGAGCTGTTTTTT
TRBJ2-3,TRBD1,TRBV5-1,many,CASSLVGQGFTDTQYF,TGCGCCAGCAGCTTGGTGGGACAGGGGTTCACAGATACGCAGTATTTT
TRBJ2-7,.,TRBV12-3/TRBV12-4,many,CASSLDSWTETYEQYF,TGTGCCAGCAGCCTAGATTCGTGGACCGAAACCTACGAGCAGTACTTC
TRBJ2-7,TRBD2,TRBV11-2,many,CASSLGGGRRNEQYF,TGTGCCAGCAGCTTAGGTGGCGGGAGACGGAACGAGCAGTACTTC
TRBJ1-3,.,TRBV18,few,CASSPAGEGNTIYF,TGTGCCAGCTCACCAGCGGGGGAAGGAAACACCATATATTTT
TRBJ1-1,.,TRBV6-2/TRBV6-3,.,CASSYGARPAEAFF,TGTGCCAGCAGTTACGGGGCCCGCCCGGCCGAAGCTTTCTTT
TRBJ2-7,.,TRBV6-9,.,CASSYGGWVYEQYF,TGTGCCAGCAGTTACGGTGGCTGGGTGTACGAGCAGTACTTC
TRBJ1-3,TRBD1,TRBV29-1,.,CSGQGDGNTIYF,TGCAGCGGACAGGGGGACGGAAACACCATATATTTT
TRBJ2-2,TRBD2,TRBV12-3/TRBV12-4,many,CASSLSSGTYYTGELFF,TGTGCCAGCAGTCTGTCTAGCGGGACTTACTACACCGGGGAGCTGTTTTTT
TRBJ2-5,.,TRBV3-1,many,CASSQEGSTAETQYF,TGTGCCAGCAGCCAAGAAGGGTCGACCGCAGAGACCCAGTACTTC
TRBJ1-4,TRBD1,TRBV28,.,CASAGGDEKLFF,TGTGCCAGCGCAGGGGGGGATGAAAAACTGTTTTTT
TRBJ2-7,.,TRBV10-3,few,CAISESWPFLREQYF,TGTGCCATCAGTGAGTCTTGGCCATTCCTACGGGAGCAGTACTTC
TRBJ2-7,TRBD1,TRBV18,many,CASSRPDRGRDEQYF,TGTGCCAGCTCACGTCCAGACAGGGGGCGCGACGAGCAGTACTTC
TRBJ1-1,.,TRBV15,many,CATSRDQEGTEAFF,TGTGCCACCAGCAGAGATCAGGAGGGGACTGAAGCTTTCTTT